This T cell receptor (beta chain) is from a study of T cell responses to AZD1222 COVID-19 vaccine. There are 15 residues in the CDR3. The germline V gene has CDR1 SGHRS and CDR2 YFSETQ. Losses at the gene ends were 5 bases for V and 0 bases for J; bases not matched to a gene: 7. The protocol was immunoSEQ multiplex PCR, while the TCRdb copy is restricted to in-frame clones and leaves out a portion. Altogether under 150,000 clones are present, roughly nine tenths being singletons, with the ten largest covering 1.5% to 2%. As regards this clone: Its target is unknown.

General observations from the study: Seropositive AZD1222 recipients at baseline numbered only six or seven. White British ancestry dominated among donors, who included more females, and clonal diversity was possibly underestimated. Spike-spanning, vaccine-associated CD4 TCRs were dominant at 160-218 and 743-854. Spike-specific TCR depth and breadth grew after two AZD1222 doses.

The chain carries TRBV5-1 and TRBJ1-1; 7 bases map to TRBD1. The source was peripheral blood, collected 28 days after the second AZD1222 dose. The TCR originated in an adult who received the AZD1222 COVID-19 vaccine. The CDR3 reads CASSLAGQMNTEAFF. The CDR3 DNA reads as TGCGCCAGCAGTCTAGCGGGACAGATGAACACTGAAGCTTTCTTT.